The 2 T cell receptor delta chains given below trace back to one sample, sequenced in a study of gamma-delta T cells after stem cell transplantation. TCRdb redid clone calling on the RT-PCR reads using CATT. This table holds thousands of delta-chain clones, roughly 24% found once. Sequencing was carried out using gamma-delta T cells. These receptors all stem from a human donor. It is not recorded whose cells these are; they may come from a transplant donor.

By frequency in the sample, this clone is large (0.1 to 1%). The chain carries TRDV2 and TRDJ1; 10 bases fit TRDD3. The germline V gene has CDR1 GEAIGNYY and CDR2 EKD. The CDR3 runs 20 residues. Germline trimming cut 3 bases from V and 1 base from J; bases unmatched to any gene: 19. The CDR3 sequence is CACDPLVPELGDKGTDKLIF. CDR3 coding DNA: TGTGCCTGTGACCCATTGGTCCCTGAGCTGGGGGATAAGGGCACCGATAAACTCATCTTT.

This clone is classed as medium-sized. V gene TRDV2 combines with J gene TRDJ1; TRDD3 matches at 11 bases. The CDR3 runs 24 residues. CDR1 and CDR2 from the germline V gene are GEAIGNYY and EKD. The trim removed 2 bases at V and 0 bases at J, leaving 28 bases unmatched. CDR3 region: CACDRLHSRSLGDKWALDTDKLIF. CDR3 bases: TGTGCCTGTGACAGGCTACACTCGAGGTCACTGGGGGATAAGTGGGCGTTGGACACCGATAAACTCATCTTT.